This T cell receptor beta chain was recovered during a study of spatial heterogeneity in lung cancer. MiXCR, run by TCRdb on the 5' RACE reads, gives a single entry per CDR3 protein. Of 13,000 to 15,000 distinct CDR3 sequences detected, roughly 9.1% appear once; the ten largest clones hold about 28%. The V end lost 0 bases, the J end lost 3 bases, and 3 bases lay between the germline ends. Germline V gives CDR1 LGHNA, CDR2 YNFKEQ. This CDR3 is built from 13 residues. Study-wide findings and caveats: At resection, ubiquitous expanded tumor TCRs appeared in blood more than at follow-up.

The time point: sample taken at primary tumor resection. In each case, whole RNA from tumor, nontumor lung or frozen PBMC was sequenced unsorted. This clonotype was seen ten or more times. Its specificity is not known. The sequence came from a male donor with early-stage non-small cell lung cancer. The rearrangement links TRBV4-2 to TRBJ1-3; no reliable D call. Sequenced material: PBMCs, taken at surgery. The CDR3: CASSQDVGNTIYF. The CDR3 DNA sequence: TGTGCCAGCAGCCAAGACGTTGGAAACACCATATATTTT.